These 2 T cell receptor beta chains share one sample of origin, sequenced in a study of resident and recirculating memory T cells in vitiligo. Data came from immunoSEQ multiplex PCR; TCRdb stores just in-frame clones and leaves some out. The table lists some 70,000 clones, 91% of them singletons. Sequencing input: blood. These receptors originate from a male donor with vitiligo.

The chain is built from TRBV2 and TRBJ1-4, with a possible D match to TRBD1 (5 bases). Trimming cost V 4 bases and J 7 bases, with 16 bases left between them. This CDR3 is built from 15 residues. Per germline, CDR1 SNHLY and CDR2 FYNNEI. CDR3 protein: CASSGIQGNVEKLFF. The CDR3 DNA sequence: TGTGCCAGCAGTGGTATCCAGGGTAACGTTGAAAAACTGTTTTTT.

This chain connects TRBV7-3 to TRBJ1-1; TRBD1 is a possible D gene (5 bases). Germline CDR1 and CDR2: SGHTA and FQGTGA. V was trimmed by 5 bases and J by 4 bases, leaving 17 bases between them. There are 15 residues in the CDR3. For the CDR3, the DNA is TGTGCCAGCAGCAAAAGCGGGGCGGAGGGCACTGAAGCTTTCTTT. The encoded protein is CASSKSGAEGTEAFF.